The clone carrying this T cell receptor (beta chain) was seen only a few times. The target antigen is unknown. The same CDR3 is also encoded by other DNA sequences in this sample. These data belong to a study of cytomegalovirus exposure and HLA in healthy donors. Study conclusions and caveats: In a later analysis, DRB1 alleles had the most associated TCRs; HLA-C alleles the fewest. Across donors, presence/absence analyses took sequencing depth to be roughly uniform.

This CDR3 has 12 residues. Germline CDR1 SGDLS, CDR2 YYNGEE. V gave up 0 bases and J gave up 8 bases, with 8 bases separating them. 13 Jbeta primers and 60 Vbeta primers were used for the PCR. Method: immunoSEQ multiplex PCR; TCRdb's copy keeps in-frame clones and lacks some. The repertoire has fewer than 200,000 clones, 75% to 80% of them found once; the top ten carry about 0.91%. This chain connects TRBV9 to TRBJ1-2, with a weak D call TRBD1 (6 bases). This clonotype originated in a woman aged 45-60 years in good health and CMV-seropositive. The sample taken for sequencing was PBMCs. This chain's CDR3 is CASSVVGAGYTF. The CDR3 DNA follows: TGTGCCAGCAGCGTAGTGGGGGCCGGCTACACCTTC.